This entry features one T cell receptor (beta chain) sequence. Its antigen is unidentified. Combining a sample-barcoded 5' primer with a J-beta primer mix, a second PCR ran for roughly 7 to 12 cycles. Individual samples furnished no less than 2.5 million CDR3-containing paired-end reads apiece. Via MiXCR, TCRdb re-called the 5' RACE reads, giving one row per CDR3 protein. The profile shows hundreds of thousands of distinct CDR3 sequences, more than 35% of them singletons. This CDR3 contains 16 residues. V dropped 0 bases and J dropped 1; count of bases not matched to a gene: 5. CDR1 is SGHNT, CDR2 YYREEE, per germline (reference sequence). The data belong to a study of blood T cells in healthy people across ages. About the research overall: Template switching picked up about one barcoded beta molecule for each two T cells. Study observations and caveats: Not knowing donor CMV status may have confounded expanded clonotype changes.

The rearrangement links TRBV5-4 to TRBJ2-3; 7 nucleotides line up with TRBD2. This receptor was identified in an elderly man in good health. Sequencing input: blood. The CDR3 sequence is CASSLGLAVGTDTQYF. CDR3 bases: TGTGCCAGCAGCTTGGGACTAGCAGTGGGCACAGATACGCAGTATTTT.